These T cell receptor beta chains were read from a single sample in a study of CXCR3-negative and CXCR3-positive naive CD8 T cells. For each CDR3 protein, TCRdb gives one entry from its re-call of the 5' RACE reads, without DNA. Its table lists some 130,000 distinct CDR3 sequences. Material for sequencing was naive CXCR3- CD8+ T cells from blood. The receptors come from a human donor in good health. Some clones in this sample may be carry-over from other donors' samples. The CDR3 runs from the conserved cysteine through the conserved F or W.

TRBJ2-6 TRBV5-5 CASSLGDNAANVLTF
TRBJ2-7 TRBV7-9 CASSRPASGGYEQYF
TRBJ1-5 TRBV19 CASSIAGHINQPQHF
TRBJ2-5 TRBV7-9 CASSFSGGQETQYF
TRBJ2-1 TRBV5-1 CASSLILAGGVNEQFF
TRBJ2-1 TRBV7-9 CASSLVVSNEQFF
TRBJ2-7 TRBV20-1 CSARVAANEGYEQYF
TRBJ2-7 TRBV6-1 CASSNDPGTTPYEQYF
TRBJ2-1 TRBV29-1 CSARGQISPYNEQFF
TRBJ2-7 TRBV7-9 CASSWGGGGGSYEQYF
TRBJ1-2 TRBV29-1 CSVVGEPGQGHYGYTF
TRBJ1-5 TRBV5-1 CASRSGDSNQPQHF
TRBJ2-1 TRBV6-2/TRBV6-3 CATSGTSGKNEQFF
TRBJ2-7 TRBV7-9 CASSSPWTGGFYEQYF
TRBJ2-7 TRBV5-1 CASSLWVGRSSYEQYF
TRBJ2-1 TRBV5-1 CASSPDYYYNEQFF
TRBJ1-2 TRBV29-1 CSVEDRRGYGYTF
TRBJ1-2 TRBV6-6 CASSYSRSWVDYGYTF
TRBJ2-7 TRBV9 CASGGTDLREQYF
TRBJ1-2 TRBV7-9 CASSSRTGPSALYGYTF
TRBJ2-1 TRBV20-1 CSARTEYNEQFF
TRBJ1-2 TRBV19 CASTMDSNYGYTF
TRBJ1-5 TRBV29-1 CSVKLPGQGARQPQHF
TRBJ2-7 TRBV4-1 CASSQEDVGGEQYF
TRBJ1-2 TRBV7-9 CASSGSGTDENYGYTF
TRBJ1-1 TRBV19 CASILGDTEAFF
TRBJ2-1 TRBV6-2/TRBV6-3 CASSRGQGDNEQFF
TRBJ2-1 TRBV9 CASSVGGAGGSNNEQFF
TRBJ1-2 TRBV28 CATQPRTRRDLNYGYTF
TRBJ2-2 TRBV3-1 CASSQDELATNTGELFF
TRBJ2-7 TRBV2 CGSSEGRTGGSYEQYF
TRBJ2-7 TRBV7-9 CASSLPEPYEQYF
TRBJ1-3 TRBV7-3 CASSRSGQGSGNTIYF
TRBJ1-1 TRBV29-1 CSVEGLVGGAFF
TRBJ2-2 TRBV29-1 CSVAGGITGELFF